The T cell receptor beta chain described here comes from a study of T-cell reconstitution after alpha-beta-depleted transplantation in children. Between the trimmed V and J ends, which lost 3 bases and 5 bases, there was a span of 20 bases. The CDR3 has 15 residues. In germline, CDR1 is DFQATT, CDR2 SNEGSKA (reference sequence). Preparation of the TCRbeta library was carried out with unique molecular identifiers. TCRdb re-called the PCR reads through MiXCR, storing one row per CDR3 protein. The sample holds roughly 100,000 distinct CDR3 sequences, 7.5% to 9.5% seen once. The table lists this clonotype with many counts.

Specimen: PBMCs from the stem cell graft donor, collected from the stem cell graft. The genes are TRBV20-1 and TRBJ2-7; D may be TRBD1 (5 bases). This TCR was recovered from a human donor who donated a stem cell graft to a child with congenital amegakaryocytic thrombocytopenia. CDR3: CSARGTGAWKDEQYF. As DNA, the CDR3 is TGCAGTGCTAGGGGTACAGGTGCATGGAAGGACGAGCAGTACTTC.